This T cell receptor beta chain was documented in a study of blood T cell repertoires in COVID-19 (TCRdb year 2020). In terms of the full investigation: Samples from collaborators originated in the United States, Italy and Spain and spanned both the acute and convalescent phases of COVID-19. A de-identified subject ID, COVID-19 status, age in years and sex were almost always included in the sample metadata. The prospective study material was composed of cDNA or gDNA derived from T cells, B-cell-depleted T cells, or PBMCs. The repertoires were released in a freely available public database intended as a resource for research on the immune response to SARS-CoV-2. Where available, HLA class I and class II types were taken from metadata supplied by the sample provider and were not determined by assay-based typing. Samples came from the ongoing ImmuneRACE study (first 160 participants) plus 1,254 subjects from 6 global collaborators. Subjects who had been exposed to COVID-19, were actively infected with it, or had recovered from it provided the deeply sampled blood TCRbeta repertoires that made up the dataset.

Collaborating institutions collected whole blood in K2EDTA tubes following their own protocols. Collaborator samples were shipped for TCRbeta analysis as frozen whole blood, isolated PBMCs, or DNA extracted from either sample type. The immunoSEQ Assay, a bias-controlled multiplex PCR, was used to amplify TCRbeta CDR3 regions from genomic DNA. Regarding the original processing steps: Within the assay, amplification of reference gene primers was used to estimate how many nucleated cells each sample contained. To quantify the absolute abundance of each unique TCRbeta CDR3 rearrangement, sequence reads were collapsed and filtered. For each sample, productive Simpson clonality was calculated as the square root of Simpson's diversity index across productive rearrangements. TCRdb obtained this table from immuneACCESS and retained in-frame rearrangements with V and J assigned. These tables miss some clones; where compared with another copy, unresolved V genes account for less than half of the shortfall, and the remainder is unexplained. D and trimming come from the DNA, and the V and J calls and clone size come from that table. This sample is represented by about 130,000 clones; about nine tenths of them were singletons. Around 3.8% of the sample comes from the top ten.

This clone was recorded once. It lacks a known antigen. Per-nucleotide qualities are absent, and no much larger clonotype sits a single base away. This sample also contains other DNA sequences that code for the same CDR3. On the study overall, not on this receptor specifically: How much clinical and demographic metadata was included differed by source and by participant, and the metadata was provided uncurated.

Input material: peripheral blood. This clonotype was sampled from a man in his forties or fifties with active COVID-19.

The CDR3 reads CASSLTSNEQFF. The nucleotide sequence reads TGTGCCAGCAGCCTAACTAGCAATGAGCAGTTCTTC. The V gene is TRBV12-3 or TRBV12-4 and the J gene is TRBJ2-1; the D gene is possibly TRBD2, with 5 bases matching. V is shortened by 6 bases, J by 6 bases, and the region joining them spans 9 bases. The CDR3 starts with the cysteine, ends with the phenylalanine, and has 12 residues. Here the CDR3 DNA is all that survives: 36 bases in frame from base 1.